What follows are 19 T cell receptor beta chains derived from one specimen sequenced in a study of blood T cells in healthy people across ages. With a J-beta primer mix and a sample-barcoded 5' primer, a second PCR ran about 6 to 11 cycles. Using its own MiXCR run on the 5' RACE reads, TCRdb lists one record per CDR3 protein. The sample has hundreds of thousands of distinct CDR3 sequences, 40% to 50% seen once. The sample taken for sequencing was blood. Every receptor here comes from a man aged 80 or over in good health.

The gene calls are TRBV14 and TRBJ2-1; D may be TRBD1 (5 bases). Looked up from germline, CDR1 is SGHDN and CDR2 is FVKESK. The CDR3 contains 14 residues. Trimming took off 1 base at V and 15 bases at J, with 19 bases between the two ends. The CDR3 is CASSQGQDSVLGFF. The CDR3 DNA follows: TGTGCCAGCAGCCAAGGCCAAGACAGTGTTTTAGGGTTCTTC. The entire variable domain, with the rest obtained from reference TRBV14 and TRBJ2-1, is as follows: EAGVTQFPSHSVIEKGQTVTLRCDPISGHDNLYWYRRVMGKEIKFLLHFVKESKQDESGMPNNRFLAERTGGTYSTLKVQPAELEDSGVYFCASSQGQDSVLGFFGPGTRLTVL.

This clonotype was observed many times. The chain carries TRBV2 and TRBJ2-5, with no clear D. This CDR3 is 14 amino acids long. CDR1 is SNHLY, CDR2 FYNNEI, per germline. Trimming removed 1 base at V and 5 bases at J, with 11 bases between. The CDR3 DNA is TGTGCCAGCAGTGAAGACCCCCCTAGGGAGACCCAGTACTTC. Its translation is CASSEDPPRETQYF.

Points on this clonotype: With a much larger clone just one base away, this may be a read error. The gene calls are TRBV6-2 or TRBV6-3 and TRBJ1-1; D ambiguous. This CDR3 region has 13 residues. Germline V gene sequence: CDR1 MNHEY, CDR2 SVGEGT. This CDR3 reads CVSSYTGNTEAFF. CDR3 DNA: TGTGTCAGCAGTTACACGGGGAACACTGAAGCTTTCTTT.

This clonotype was found a few times. The rearrangement joins TRBV9 to TRBJ2-7; 10 bases line up with TRBD2. The CDR3 runs to 15 residues. V shed 4 bases, J shed 2 bases, and the junction held 6 bases outside the gene matches. Germline lookup yields CDR1 SGDLS and CDR2 YYNGEE. CDR3 sequence reads: CASSHRTSGPYEQYF. CDR3 nucleotides: TGTGCCAGCAGCCACAGGACTAGCGGACCCTACGAGCAGTACTTC.

This chain connects TRBV2 to TRBJ2-7, with TRBD2 as a possible D gene (5 bases). Looked up from germline, CDR1 is SNHLY and CDR2 is FYNNEI. Between the trimmed V and J ends, which lost 3 bases and 1 base, there was a span of 16 bases. The CDR3 extends over 16 amino acids. The CDR3 region is CASSEQSGIVSYEQYF. The CDR3 bases are TGTGCCAGCAGTGAGCAGTCCGGGATCGTATCCTACGAGCAGTACTTC.

This chain joins TRBV24-1 and TRBJ2-1, with 13 bases that match TRBD2. Looked up from germline, CDR1 is KGHDR and CDR2 is SFDVKD. This CDR3 spans 16 amino acids. The J segment lost 7 bases and the V segment lost 5 bases, leaving 7 bases of the junction unmatched. DNA of the CDR3: TGTGCCACCAGTGTCCCACGGACTAGCGGGAGAAATGAGCAGTTCTTC. This gives the protein CATSVPRTSGRNEQFF.

This clonotype came up a few times. The chain joins TRBV11-2 to TRBJ2-3; TRBD2 agrees at 9 bases. From germline, CDR1 is SGHAT and CDR2 FQNNGV. The CDR3 has 15 residues. J gave up 10 bases and V 1 base, and 9 bases lay outside the gene matches. CDR3 in amino acids: CASSLAGGRASAQYF. In DNA, the CDR3 is TGTGCCAGCAGCTTAGCTGGCGGGAGGGCCTCGGCGCAGTATTTT.

This clonotype was counted at least ten times. The V gene is TRBV29-1, the J gene TRBJ2-3; D perhaps matches TRBD1 (5 bases). The CDR3 has 14 amino acids. The germline CDR1 and CDR2 sequences are SQVTM and ANQGSEA. Trimming took 4 bases from V and 0 from J, leaving 11 bases between them. The CDR3 is CSVGRPGSTDTQYF. CDR3 sequence (DNA): TGCAGCGTTGGAAGGCCAGGGAGCACAGATACGCAGTATTTT.

This clonotype was counted a few times. This chain joins TRBV6-5 and TRBJ1-2; D gene unclear. This CDR3 spans 16 amino acids. Germline V gene sequence: CDR1 MNHEY, CDR2 SVGAGI. V lost 5 bases, J lost 0 bases, and 16 bases lay in between. The CDR3 loop is CASSPMIQPTNYGYTF. For the CDR3, the DNA is TGTGCCAGCAGTCCCATGATACAACCAACTAACTATGGCTACACCTTC.

This rearrangement joins TRBV6-4 to TRBJ2-1, with 8 bases that match TRBD2. Germline V gene sequence: CDR1 MRHNA, CDR2 SNTAGT. Trimming cost V 3 bases and J 4 bases; bases outside gene matches: 5. The CDR3 spans 15 residues. CDR3 sequence (DNA): TGTGCCAGCAGTGAAAGGGCGGGAGGTTACAATGAGCAGTTCTTC. Protein product: CASSERAGGYNEQFF.

This clonotype was counted a few times. The chain combines TRBV24-1 with TRBJ2-3; 7 bases are shared with TRBD1. J was trimmed by 3 bases and V by 1 base; bases with no gene match: 3. The CDR3 is made up of 15 amino acids. Germline V lookup: CDR1 KGHDR, CDR2 SFDVKD. CDR3 bases: TGTGCCACCAGTGATTTCCGGGACAGAACAGATACGCAGTATTTT. It yields the protein CATSDFRDRTDTQYF.

With regard to this clonotype: This may be a read error, as it is one base from a much larger clone. The rearrangement links TRBV18 to TRBJ2-7; unclear D gene. Germline values: CDR1 KGHSH, CDR2 LQKENI. V was trimmed by 1 base and J by 0 bases, leaving 4 bases between them. The CDR3 loop spans 13 amino acids. CDR3 sequence: CASSPQRSYEQYF. In DNA, the CDR3 is TGTGCCAGCTCACCACAGCGCTCCTACGAGCAGTACTTC.

The table lists this clonotype with a count of one. The J gene is TRBJ2-1, the V gene TRBV7-3; 8 nucleotides align to TRBD1. J gave up 9 bases and V 5 bases, and 12 bases lay outside the gene matches. CDR1 and CDR2 (germline): SGHTA, FQGTGA. This CDR3 spans 15 amino acids. The DNA for the CDR3 is TGTGCCAGCAGCCCAACAGGGCAGGGGGCGAGTGAGCAGTTCTTC. It is translated as CASSPTGQGASEQFF.

This clonotype was seen ten or more times. V gene TRBV4-2 combines with J gene TRBJ1-2; weak D call: TRBD1 (5 bases). V was cut by 3 bases and J by 0 bases, with 11 bases left in between. Germline V gene lookup returns CDR1 LGHNA and CDR2 YNFKEQ. CDR3 length: 15 residues. CDR3 region: CASSHATASNYGYTF. The CDR3 nucleotides are TGTGCCAGCAGCCACGCGACAGCCTCTAACTATGGCTACACCTTC.

There are a few counts of this clonotype. The chain couples TRBV4-2 to TRBJ2-1; 7 nucleotides agree with TRBD2. Germline assignment: CDR1 LGHNA and CDR2 YNFKEQ. This CDR3 spans 17 amino acids. V lost 2 bases to trimming and J lost 6 bases; unmatched junction nucleotides: 13. The CDR3 region has the DNA TGTGCCAGCAGCCAACCCAACTTTGCGGGGGTTGTCAATGAGCAGTTCTTC. Protein product: CASSQPNFAGVVNEQFF.

This clonotype was counted a few times. This chain uses TRBV7-2 with TRBJ2-5, with D perhaps matching TRBD1 (6 bases). Germline lookup yields CDR1 SGHTA and CDR2 FQGNSA. V shed 3 bases and J shed 9 bases, with 17 bases lying between them. The CDR3 contains 14 residues. The CDR3 reads CASSLRGSFGAQYF. DNA for the CDR3: TGTGCCAGCAGCTTGAGGGGGAGCTTTGGGGCCCAGTACTTC.

The chain carries TRBV20-1 and TRBJ2-7, with 7 bases lining up with TRBD1. CDR3 size: 13 residues. V lost 4 bases to trimming and J lost 5 bases; unmatched junction nucleotides: 8. Per germline, CDR1 DFQATT and CDR2 SNEGSKA (reference sequence). The CDR3 bases are TGCAGTGCTAAGCGCGACAGGGTCCACGAGCAGTACTTC. This gives the protein CSAKRDRVHEQYF.

V is TRBV20-1 and J is TRBJ1-5, with D perhaps TRBD1 (5 bases). Trimming shortened V by 4 bases and J by 5 bases, and 12 bases separated the two germline ends. The CDR3 totals 13 residues. CDR1 is DFQATT and CDR2 is SNEGSKA in the germline V gene (reference sequence). The CDR3: CSANKGVDQPQHF. DNA for the CDR3: TGCAGTGCTAATAAAGGGGTGGATCAGCCCCAGCATTTT.

This clonotype has more than one count but fewer than ten. This chain uses TRBV7-2 with TRBJ1-6, with D hard to call. This CDR3 is 16 amino acids long. Germline CDR1 is SGHTA and CDR2 is FQGNSA. The V and J ends lost 1 base and 6 bases respectively, with 13 bases between them. CDR3 region: CASSLDPARANSPLHF. The DNA of the CDR3 is TGTGCCAGCAGCTTAGATCCAGCCAGAGCTAATTCACCCCTCCACTTT. Full variable domain (rest looked up from reference TRBV7-2 and TRBJ1-6): GAGVSQSPSNKVTEKGKDVELRCDPISGHTALYWYRQSLGQGLEFLIYFQGNSAPDKSGLPSDRFSAERTGGSVSTLTIQRTQQEDSAVYLCASSLDPARANSPLHFGNGTRLTVT.